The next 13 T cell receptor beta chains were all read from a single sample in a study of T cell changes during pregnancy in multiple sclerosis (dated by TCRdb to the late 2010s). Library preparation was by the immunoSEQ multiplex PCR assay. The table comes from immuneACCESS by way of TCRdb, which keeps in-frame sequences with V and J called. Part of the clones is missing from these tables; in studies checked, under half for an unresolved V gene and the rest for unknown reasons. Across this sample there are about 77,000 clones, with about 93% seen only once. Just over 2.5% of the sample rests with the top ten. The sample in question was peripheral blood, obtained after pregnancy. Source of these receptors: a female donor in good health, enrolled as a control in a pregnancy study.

CDR3 sequence (DNA): TGTGCCAGCGGAGGGGGACAGGGGGTTCAGGAGACCCAGTACTTC. Amino acids: CASGGGQGVQETQYF. The chain carries TRBV6-1 and TRBJ2-5, with 11 bases fitting TRBD1. The CDR3 is made up of 15 amino acids. Germline CDR1 is MNHNS and CDR2 is SASEGT. Unmatched junction bases numbered 10, after V lost 8 bases and J lost 5 bases.

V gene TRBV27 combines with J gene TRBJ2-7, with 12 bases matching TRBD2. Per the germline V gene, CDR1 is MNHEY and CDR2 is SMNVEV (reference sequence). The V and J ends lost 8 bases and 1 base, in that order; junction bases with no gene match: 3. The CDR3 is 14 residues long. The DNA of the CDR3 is TGTGCCAGCTCAGGACTAGCGGGATCCTACGAGCAGTACTTC. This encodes CASSGLAGSYEQYF.

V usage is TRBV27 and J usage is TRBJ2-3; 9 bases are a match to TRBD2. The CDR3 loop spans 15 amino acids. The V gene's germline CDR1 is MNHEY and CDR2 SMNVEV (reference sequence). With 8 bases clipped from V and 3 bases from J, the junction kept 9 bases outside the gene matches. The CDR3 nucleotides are TGTGCCAGCGGGGCGGGGGGGCCCTGGACAGATACGCAGTATTTT. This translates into CASGAGGPWTDTQYF.

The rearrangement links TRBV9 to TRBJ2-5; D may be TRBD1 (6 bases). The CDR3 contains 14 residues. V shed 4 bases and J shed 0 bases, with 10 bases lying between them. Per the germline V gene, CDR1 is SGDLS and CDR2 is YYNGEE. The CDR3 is CASSFRQDQETQYF. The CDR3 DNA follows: TGTGCCAGCAGCTTCCGACAGGACCAAGAGACCCAGTACTTC.

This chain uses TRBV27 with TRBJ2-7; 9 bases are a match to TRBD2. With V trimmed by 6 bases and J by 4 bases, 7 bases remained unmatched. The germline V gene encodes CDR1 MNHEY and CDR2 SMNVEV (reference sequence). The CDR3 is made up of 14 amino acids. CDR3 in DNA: TGTGCCAGCAGACCGGGACTAGCATCTTACGAGCAGTACTTC. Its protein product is CASRPGLASYEQYF.

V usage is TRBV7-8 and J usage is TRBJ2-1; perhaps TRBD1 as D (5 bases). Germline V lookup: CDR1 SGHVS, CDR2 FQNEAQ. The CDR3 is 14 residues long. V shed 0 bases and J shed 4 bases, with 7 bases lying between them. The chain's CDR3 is CASSLAGRYNEQFF. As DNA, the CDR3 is TGTGCCAGCAGCTTAGCGGGGCGGTACAATGAGCAGTTCTTC. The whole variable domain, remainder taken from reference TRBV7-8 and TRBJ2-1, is GAGVSQSPRYKVAKRGQDVALRCDPISGHVSLFWYQQALGQGPEFLTYFQNEAQLDKSGLPSDRFFAERPEGSVSTLKIQRTQQEDSAVYLCASSLAGRYNEQFFGPGTRLTVL.

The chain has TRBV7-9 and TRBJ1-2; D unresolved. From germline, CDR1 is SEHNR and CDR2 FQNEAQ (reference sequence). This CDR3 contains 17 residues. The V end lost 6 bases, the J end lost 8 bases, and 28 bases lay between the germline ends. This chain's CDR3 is CASSLQVFEEGVKGYTF. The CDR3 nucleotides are TGTGCCAGCAGTCTTCAAGTTTTCGAGGAGGGAGTCAAAGGCTACACCTTC.

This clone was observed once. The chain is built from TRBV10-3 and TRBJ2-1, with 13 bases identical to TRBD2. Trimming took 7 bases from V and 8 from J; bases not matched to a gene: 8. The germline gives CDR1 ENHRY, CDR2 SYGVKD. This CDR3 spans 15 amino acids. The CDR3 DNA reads TGTGCCATCACCGTCGGACTAGCGGGGGTAGATGAGCAGTTCTTC. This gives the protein CAITVGLAGVDEQFF.

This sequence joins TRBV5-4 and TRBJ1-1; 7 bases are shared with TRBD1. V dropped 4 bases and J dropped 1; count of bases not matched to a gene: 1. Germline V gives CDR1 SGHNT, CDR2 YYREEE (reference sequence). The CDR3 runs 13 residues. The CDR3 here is CASSPGGNTEAFF. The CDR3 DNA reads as TGTGCCAGCAGCCCAGGGGGGAACACTGAAGCTTTCTTT.

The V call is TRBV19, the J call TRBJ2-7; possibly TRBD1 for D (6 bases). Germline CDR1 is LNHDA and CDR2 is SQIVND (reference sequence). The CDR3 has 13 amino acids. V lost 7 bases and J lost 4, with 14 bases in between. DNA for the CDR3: TGTGCCAGTAAGGGGGACGGTCCATACGAGCAGTACTTC. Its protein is CASKGDGPYEQYF. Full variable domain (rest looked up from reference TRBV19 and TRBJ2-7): DGGITQSPKYLFRKEGQNVTLSCEQNLNHDAMYWYRQDPGQGLRLIYYSQIVNDFQKGDIAEGYSVSREKKESFPLTVTSAQKNPTAFYLCASKGDGPYEQYFGPGTRLTVT.

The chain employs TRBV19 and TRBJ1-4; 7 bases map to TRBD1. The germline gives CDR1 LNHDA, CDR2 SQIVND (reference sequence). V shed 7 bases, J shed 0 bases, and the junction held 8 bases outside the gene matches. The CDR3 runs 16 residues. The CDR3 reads CASKPGGLATNEKLFF. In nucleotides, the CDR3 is TGTGCCAGTAAGCCAGGGGGACTTGCAACTAATGAAAAACTGTTTTTT.

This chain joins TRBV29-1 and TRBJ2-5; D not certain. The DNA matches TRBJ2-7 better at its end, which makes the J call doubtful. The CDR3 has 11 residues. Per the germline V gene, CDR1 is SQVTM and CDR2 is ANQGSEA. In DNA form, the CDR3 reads TGCAGCGTTGTAAACTCCTACGAGCAGTACTTC. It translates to CSVVNSYEQYF.

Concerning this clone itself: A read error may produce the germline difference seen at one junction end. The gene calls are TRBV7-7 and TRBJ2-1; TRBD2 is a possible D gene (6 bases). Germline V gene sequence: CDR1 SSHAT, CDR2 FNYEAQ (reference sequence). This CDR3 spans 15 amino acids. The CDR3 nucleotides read TGTGCTAGCAGCCAAGGGACTTCCTCCTACAATGAGCAGTTCTTC. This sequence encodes CASSQGTSSYNEQFF.